This T cell receptor (gamma chain) is from a study of Vδ1+ human thymocytes. Points from the study as a whole: Bulk data may be misread because of unexpected Vdelta2 sequences. Highly polyclonal TRG and TRD repertoires with Gaussian CDR3 length distributions appeared in thymus. Unlike peripheral blood Vdelta1+ controls, thymic delta-chain sequences included approximately 21% Vdelta2 and few Vdelta3.

This clone appeared a few times. Antigen specificity is unknown. Germline-derived CDR1 and CDR2 are VTNTFY and YDVSTARD (reference sequence). V shed 8 bases, J shed 6 bases, and the junction held 6 bases outside the gene matches. This CDR3 is 12 amino acids long. RNA was extracted from the cells and then reverse transcribed. The CDR3 regions were amplified by multiplex PCR from V-gene primers to a constant-region primer. TCRdb re-called the multiplex PCR reads through CATT. This table has tens of thousands of gamma-chain clones, around 20% appearing once. Thymocytes were sorted as CD3+ TCRVdelta1+ TCRVdelta2- after alphabeta T cell depletion. Sorted Vdelta1+ thymocytes were about 96% to 99.6% pure.

The rearrangement uses TRGV3 and TRGJP2. Sequences were obtained from Vdelta1+ gamma-delta thymocytes from the thymus. Subset noted: FACS-sorted CD3+ TCRalphabeta- TCRVdelta1+ TCRVdelta2- thymocytes. This TCR came from a girl less than two years old who had congenital heart surgery. The CDR3 protein is CATSHGDWIKTF. In DNA, the CDR3 is TGTGCCACCTCACACGGTGATTGGATCAAGACGTTT.